The present entry profiles one T cell receptor beta chain with its context. Its specificity is not known. CDR1 and CDR2 from the germline V gene are LGHDT and YNNKEL (reference sequence). With 1 base removed from V and 0 bases from J, the gap between germline ends came to 4 bases. The CDR3 length is 14 residues. This entry comes from a study of T cell responses to AZD1222 COVID-19 vaccine. Study conclusions and caveats: At baseline, seropositivity was found in only six or seven AZD1222 recipients.

Clones were sequenced by immunoSEQ multiplex PCR, and TCRdb holds only the in-frame ones, with some missing. The sample lists about 150,000 clones, 80% to 95% seen once, with around 1.6% in the top ten. The sequence was collected from an adult in good health. Sequencing used peripheral blood, obtained on day 0 of AZD1222 vaccination. This chain joins TRBV3-1 (or the pseudogene TRBV3-2) and TRBJ1-3; D is uncertain. The CDR3 loop reads CASSQASSGNTIYF. CDR3 bases: TGTGCCAGCAGCCAAGCCAGCTCTGGAAACACCATATATTTT.